The present T cell receptor beta chain was sequenced within a study of T cell responses to AZD1222 COVID-19 vaccine. Here immunoSEQ multiplex PCR was the method, and the copy in TCRdb shows in-frame clones only, minus some. This table holds around 120,000 clones, roughly nine tenths found once. The CDR3 contains 13 residues. CDR1 SGHTA and CDR2 FQGNSA come from the germline V gene. V lost 5 bases, J lost 8 bases, and 8 bases stayed unmatched. General observations from the study: Unmutated variant regions are reportedly the target of nearly half of TCRs that are spike-specific.

Points on this clone: Its antigen is not known.

The source was peripheral blood, collected on day 0 of AZD1222 vaccination. The sequence came from an adult in good health. V is TRBV7-2 and J is TRBJ1-2; 7 bases fit TRBD1. The CDR3 sequence is CASSRTGVGGYTF. The CDR3 nucleotides read TGTGCCAGCAGCCGCACAGGGGTTGGCGGCTACACCTTC.